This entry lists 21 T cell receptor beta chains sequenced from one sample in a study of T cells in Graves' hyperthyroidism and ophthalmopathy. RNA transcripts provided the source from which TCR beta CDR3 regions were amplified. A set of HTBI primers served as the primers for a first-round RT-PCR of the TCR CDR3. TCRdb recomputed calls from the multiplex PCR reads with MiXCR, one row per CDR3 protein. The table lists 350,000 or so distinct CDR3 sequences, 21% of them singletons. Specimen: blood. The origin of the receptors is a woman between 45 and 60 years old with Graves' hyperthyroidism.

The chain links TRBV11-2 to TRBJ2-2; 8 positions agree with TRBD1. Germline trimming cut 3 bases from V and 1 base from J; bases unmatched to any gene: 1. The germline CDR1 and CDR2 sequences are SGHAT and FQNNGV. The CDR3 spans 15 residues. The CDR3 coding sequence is TGTGCCAGCAGCTTGGGGACAGGGAACACCGGGGAGCTGTTTTTT. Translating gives CASSLGTGNTGELFF.

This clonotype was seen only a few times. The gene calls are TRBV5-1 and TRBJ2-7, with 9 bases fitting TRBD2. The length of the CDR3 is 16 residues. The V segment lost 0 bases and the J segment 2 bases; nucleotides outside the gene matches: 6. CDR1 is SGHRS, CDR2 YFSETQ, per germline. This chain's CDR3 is CASSLGGTSWTYEQYF. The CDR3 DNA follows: TGCGCCAGCAGCTTGGGAGGGACTAGCTGGACCTACGAGCAGTACTTC.

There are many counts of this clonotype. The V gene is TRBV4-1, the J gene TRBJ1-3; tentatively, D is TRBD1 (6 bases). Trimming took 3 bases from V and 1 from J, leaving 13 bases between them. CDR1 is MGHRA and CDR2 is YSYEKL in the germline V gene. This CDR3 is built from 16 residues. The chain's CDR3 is CASSQADRSSGNTIYF. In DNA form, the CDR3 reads TGCGCCAGCAGCCAGGCTGACAGGTCGTCTGGAAACACCATATATTTT.

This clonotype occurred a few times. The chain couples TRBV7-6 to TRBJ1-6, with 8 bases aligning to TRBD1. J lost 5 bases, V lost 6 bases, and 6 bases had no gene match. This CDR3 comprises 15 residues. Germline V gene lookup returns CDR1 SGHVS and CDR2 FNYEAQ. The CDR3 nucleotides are TGTGCCAGCAGACCCGACAGGGGTCATAATTCACCCCTCCACTTT. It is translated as CASRPDRGHNSPLHF.

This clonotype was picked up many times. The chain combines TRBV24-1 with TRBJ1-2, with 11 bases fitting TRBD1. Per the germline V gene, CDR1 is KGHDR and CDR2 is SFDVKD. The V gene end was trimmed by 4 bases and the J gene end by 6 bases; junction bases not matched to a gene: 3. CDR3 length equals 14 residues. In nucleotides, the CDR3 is TGTGCCACCAGTGACGCGGACAGGGGGCATGGCTACACCTTC. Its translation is CATSDADRGHGYTF.

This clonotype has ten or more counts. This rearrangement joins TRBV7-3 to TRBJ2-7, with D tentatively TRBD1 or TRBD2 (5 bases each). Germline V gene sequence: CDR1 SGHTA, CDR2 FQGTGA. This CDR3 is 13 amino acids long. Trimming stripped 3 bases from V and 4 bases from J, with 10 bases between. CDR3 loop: CASSLGDGYEQYF. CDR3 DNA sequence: TGTGCCAGCAGCTTGGGGGATGGGTACGAGCAGTACTTC.

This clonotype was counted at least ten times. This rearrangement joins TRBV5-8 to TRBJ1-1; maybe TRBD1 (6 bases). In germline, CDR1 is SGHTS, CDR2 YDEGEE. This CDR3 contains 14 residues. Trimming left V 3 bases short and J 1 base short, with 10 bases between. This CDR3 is CASSSGHRNTEAFF. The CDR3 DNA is TGTGCCAGCAGCTCGGGACATAGGAACACTGAAGCTTTCTTT.

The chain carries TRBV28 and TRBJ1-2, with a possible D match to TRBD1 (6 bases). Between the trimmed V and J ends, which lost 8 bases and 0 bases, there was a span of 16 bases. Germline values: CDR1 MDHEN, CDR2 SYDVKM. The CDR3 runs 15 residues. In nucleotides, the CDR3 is TGTGCCAGCTTTCTCCGGGACACAACTAACTATGGCTACACCTTC. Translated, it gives CASFLRDTTNYGYTF.

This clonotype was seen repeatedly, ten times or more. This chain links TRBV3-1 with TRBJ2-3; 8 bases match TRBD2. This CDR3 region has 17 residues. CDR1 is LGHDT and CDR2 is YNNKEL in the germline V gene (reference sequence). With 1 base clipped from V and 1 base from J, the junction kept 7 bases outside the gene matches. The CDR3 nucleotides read TGTGCCAGCAGCCAAGCACAGGGACTAGAAGGCACAGATACGCAGTATTTT. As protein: CASSQAQGLEGTDTQYF.

Written as DNA, the CDR3 is TGTGCCAGCAGCTTTCAGGGGGGTGAAAAACTGTTTTTT. As protein: CASSFQGGEKLFF. V gene TRBV7-9 combines with J gene TRBJ1-4; 7 bases map to TRBD1. The junction had 2 bases not matched to a gene; V was cut back by 3 bases and J by 7 bases. Germline CDR1 SEHNR, CDR2 FQNEAQ (reference sequence). The CDR3 length is 13 residues.

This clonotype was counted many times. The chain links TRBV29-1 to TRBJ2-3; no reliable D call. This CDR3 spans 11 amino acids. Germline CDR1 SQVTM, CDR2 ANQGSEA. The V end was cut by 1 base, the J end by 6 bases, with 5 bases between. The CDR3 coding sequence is TGCAGCGTTGAAGGAATGGATACGCAGTATTTT. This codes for CSVEGMDTQYF.

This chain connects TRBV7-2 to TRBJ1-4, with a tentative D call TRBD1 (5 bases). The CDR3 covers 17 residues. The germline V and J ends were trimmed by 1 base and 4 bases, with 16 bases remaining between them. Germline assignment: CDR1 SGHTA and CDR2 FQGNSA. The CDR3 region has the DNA TGTGCCAGCAGCTTAGGTGGGGGGAGCCGCGTTAATGAAAAACTGTTTTTT. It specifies CASSLGGGSRVNEKLFF.

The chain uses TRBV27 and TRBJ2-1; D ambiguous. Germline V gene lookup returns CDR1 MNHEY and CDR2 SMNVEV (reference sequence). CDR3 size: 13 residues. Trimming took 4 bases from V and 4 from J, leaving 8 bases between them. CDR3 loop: CASSSHGYNEQFF. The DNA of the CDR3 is TGTGCCAGCAGTTCCCACGGTTACAATGAGCAGTTCTTC.

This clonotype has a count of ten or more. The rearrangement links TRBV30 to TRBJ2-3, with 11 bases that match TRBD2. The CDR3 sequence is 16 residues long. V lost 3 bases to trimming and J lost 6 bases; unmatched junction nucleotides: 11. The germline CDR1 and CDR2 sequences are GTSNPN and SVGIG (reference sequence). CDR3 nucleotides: TGTGCCTGGAGCGGGTGGGGACTAGCGGCGTCGGATACGCAGTATTTT. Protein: CAWSGWGLAASDTQYF.

CDR3 amino acids: CASSLASGLGGPEAFF. DNA for the CDR3: TGTGCCAGCAGCTTAGCGTCGGGTTTAGGTGGACCTGAAGCTTTCTTT. The chain joins TRBV7-9 to TRBJ1-1, with unresolved D. Germline CDR1 SEHNR, CDR2 FQNEAQ (reference sequence). This CDR3 is built from 16 residues. The V gene lost 0 bases and the J gene lost 6 bases, with 17 bases spanning the gap.

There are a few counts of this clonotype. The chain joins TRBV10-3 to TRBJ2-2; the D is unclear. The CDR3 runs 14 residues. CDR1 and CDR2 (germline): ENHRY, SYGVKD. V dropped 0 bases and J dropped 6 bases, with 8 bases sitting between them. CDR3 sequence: CAISESIFAGELFF. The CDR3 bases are TGTGCCATCAGTGAGTCGATTTTCGCCGGGGAGCTGTTTTTT.

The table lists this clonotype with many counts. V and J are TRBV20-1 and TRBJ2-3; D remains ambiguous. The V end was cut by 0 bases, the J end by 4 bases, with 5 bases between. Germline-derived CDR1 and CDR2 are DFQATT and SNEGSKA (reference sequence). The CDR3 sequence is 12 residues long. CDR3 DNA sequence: TGCAGTGCTAGAGATTTGGCAGATACGCAGTATTTT. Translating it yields CSARDLADTQYF.

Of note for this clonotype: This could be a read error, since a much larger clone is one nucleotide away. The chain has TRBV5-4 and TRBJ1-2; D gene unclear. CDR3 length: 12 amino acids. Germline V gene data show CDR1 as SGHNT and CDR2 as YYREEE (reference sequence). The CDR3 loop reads CVSSPGHYGYTF. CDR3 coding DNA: TGTGTCAGCAGCCCGGGCCACTATGGCTACACCTTC. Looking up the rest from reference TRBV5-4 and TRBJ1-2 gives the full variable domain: ETGVTQSPTHLIKTRGQQVTLRCSSQSGHNTVSWYQQALGQGPQFIFQYYREEENGRGNFPPRFSGLQFPNYSSELNVNALELDDSALYLCVSSPGHYGYTFGSGTRLTVV.

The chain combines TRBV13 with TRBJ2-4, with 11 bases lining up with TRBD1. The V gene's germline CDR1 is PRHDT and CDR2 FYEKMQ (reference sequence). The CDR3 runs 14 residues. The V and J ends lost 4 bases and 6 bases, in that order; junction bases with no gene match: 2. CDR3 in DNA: TGTGCCAGCAGCTCGGACAGGGGGCGAAACATTCAGTACTTC. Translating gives CASSSDRGRNIQYF. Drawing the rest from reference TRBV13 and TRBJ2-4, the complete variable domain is AAGVIQSPRHLIKEKRETATLKCYPIPRHDTVYWYQQGPGQDPQFLISFYEKMQSDKGSIPDRFSAQQFSDYHSELNMSSLELGDSALYFCASSSDRGRNIQYFGAGTRLSVL.

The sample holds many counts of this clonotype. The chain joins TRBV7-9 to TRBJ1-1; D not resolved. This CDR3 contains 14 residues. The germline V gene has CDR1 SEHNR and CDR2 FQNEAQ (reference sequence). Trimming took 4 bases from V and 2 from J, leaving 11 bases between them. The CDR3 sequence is CASSSLQINTEAFF. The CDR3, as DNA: TGTGCCAGCAGCTCCCTACAGATTAACACTGAAGCTTTCTTT.

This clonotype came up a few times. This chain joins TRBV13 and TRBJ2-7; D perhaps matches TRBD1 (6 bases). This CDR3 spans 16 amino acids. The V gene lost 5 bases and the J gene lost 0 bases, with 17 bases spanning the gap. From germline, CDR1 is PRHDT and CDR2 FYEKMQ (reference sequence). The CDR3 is CASSTTGPGSSYEQYF. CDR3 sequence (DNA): TGTGCCAGCAGCACGACAGGACCGGGGAGCTCCTACGAGCAGTACTTC.